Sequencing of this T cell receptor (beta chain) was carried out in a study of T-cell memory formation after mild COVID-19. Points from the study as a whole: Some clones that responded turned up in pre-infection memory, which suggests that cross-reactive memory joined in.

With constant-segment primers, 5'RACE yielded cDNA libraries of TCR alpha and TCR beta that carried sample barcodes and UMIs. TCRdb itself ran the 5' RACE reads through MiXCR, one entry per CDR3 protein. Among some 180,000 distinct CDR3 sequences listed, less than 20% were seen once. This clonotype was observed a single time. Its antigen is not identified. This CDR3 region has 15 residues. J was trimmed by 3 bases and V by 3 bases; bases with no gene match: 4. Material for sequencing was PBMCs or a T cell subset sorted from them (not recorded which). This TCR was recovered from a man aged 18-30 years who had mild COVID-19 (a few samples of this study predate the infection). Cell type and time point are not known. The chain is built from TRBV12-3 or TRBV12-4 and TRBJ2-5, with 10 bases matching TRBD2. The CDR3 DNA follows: TGTGCCAGCAGTTTTAGCCTAGCGGGGGAAGAGACCCAGTACTTC. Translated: CASSFSLAGEETQYF.